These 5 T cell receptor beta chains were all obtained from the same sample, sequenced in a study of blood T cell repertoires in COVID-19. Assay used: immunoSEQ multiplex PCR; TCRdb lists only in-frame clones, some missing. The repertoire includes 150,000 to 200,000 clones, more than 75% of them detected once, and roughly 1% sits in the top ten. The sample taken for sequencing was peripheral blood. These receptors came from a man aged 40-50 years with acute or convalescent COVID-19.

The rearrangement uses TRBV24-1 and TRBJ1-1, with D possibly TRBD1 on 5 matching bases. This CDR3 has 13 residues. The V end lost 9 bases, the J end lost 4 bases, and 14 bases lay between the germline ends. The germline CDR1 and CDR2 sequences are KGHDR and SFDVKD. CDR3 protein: CATRRGGATEAFF. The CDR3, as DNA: TGTGCCACCCGACGCGGGGGAGCCACTGAAGCTTTCTTT.

As DNA, the CDR3 is TGTGCCAGCAGATTGGGACAGAACACCGGGGAGCTGTTTTTT. It encodes CASRLGQNTGELFF. V and J are TRBV28 and TRBJ2-2; D may be TRBD1 (6 bases). CDR3 size: 14 residues. Germline loops: CDR1 MDHEN, CDR2 SYDVKM. V dropped 6 bases and J dropped 1 base, with 9 bases sitting between them.

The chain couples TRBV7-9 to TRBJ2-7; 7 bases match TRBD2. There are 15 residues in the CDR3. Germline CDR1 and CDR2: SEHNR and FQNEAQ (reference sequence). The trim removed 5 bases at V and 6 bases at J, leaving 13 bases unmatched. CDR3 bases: TGTGCCAGCAGCCCCTACCGGGGGGATTTTGGCGAGCAGTACTTC. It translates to CASSPYRGDFGEQYF.

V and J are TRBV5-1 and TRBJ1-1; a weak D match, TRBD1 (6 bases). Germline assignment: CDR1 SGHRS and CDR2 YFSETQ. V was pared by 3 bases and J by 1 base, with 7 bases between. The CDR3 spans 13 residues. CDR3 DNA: TGCGCCAGCAGCTGGACAGAGAACACTGAAGCTTTCTTT. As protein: CASSWTENTEAFF.

CDR3 nucleotides: TGTGCCTGGAGTGCCGAGTCTCGAGATACGCAGTATTTT. This codes for CAWSAESRDTQYF. The genes are TRBV30 and TRBJ2-3, with no clear D. This CDR3 contains 13 residues. V lost 1 base, J lost 5 bases, and 10 bases lay in between. From germline, CDR1 is GTSNPN and CDR2 SVGIG (reference sequence).